The 18 T cell receptor beta chains below all came from one sample that was sequenced in a study of identical twins. TCRdb independently ran MiXCR on the 5' RACE reads; one entry per CDR3 protein. The table shows 640,000 or so distinct CDR3 sequences, with approximately 6.1% occurring only once. Sequencing was done on a sample of naive T cells sorted from blood. Source of these receptors: a man in his late teens or twenties in good health.

This clonotype was observed a few times. The chain employs TRBV7-2 and TRBJ2-7; 12 positions match TRBD2. The CDR3 runs to 15 residues. J gave up 5 bases and V 1 base, and 3 bases lay outside the gene matches. The germline V gene encodes CDR1 SGHTA and CDR2 FQGNSA. The CDR3 spells CASSLGLAGVHEQYV. In nucleotides, the CDR3 is TGTGCCAGCAGCTTAGGACTAGCGGGAGTGCACGAGCAGTACGTC.

This clonotype appeared a few times. The rearrangement links TRBV28 to TRBJ2-2; D gene uncertain. Germline V gene sequence: CDR1 MDHEN, CDR2 SYDVKM. The CDR3 runs to 13 residues. Trimming cost V 7 bases and J 3 bases, with 9 bases left between them. The CDR3: CASIREYTGELFF. The DNA of the CDR3 is TGTGCCAGCATTAGAGAGTACACCGGGGAGCTGTTTTTT.

This clonotype was seen many times. V usage is TRBV7-9 and J usage is TRBJ1-5; 9 bases are shared with TRBD1. V lost 5 bases, J lost 4 bases, and 6 bases stayed unmatched. Germline V CDR1 and CDR2: SEHNR, FQNEAQ (reference sequence). The CDR3 sequence is 15 residues long. The CDR3 loop reads CASSGGTGKNQPQHF. The DNA for the CDR3 is TGTGCCAGCAGCGGAGGGACAGGGAAGAATCAGCCCCAGCATTTT.

V and J are TRBV29-1 and TRBJ2-7; 7 nucleotides line up with TRBD1. This CDR3 has 14 amino acids. V trimming: 6 bases; J trimming: 2 bases; junction bases outside the gene matches: 10. The V gene's germline CDR1 is SQVTM and CDR2 ANQGSEA. Written as DNA, the CDR3 is TGCAGCGTCCACGGGTGGGACAGTCCCTACGAGCAGTACTTC. Protein product: CSVHGWDSPYEQYF.

The chain couples TRBV3-1 to TRBJ2-1, with 7 bases matching TRBD1. V was pared by 0 bases and J by 0 bases, with 8 bases of the junction left unmatched. The germline V gene encodes CDR1 LGHDT and CDR2 YNNKEL (reference sequence). The CDR3 is 18 residues long. The CDR3 is CASSQEASRTGSYNEQFF. For the CDR3, the DNA is TGTGCCAGCAGCCAAGAGGCAAGCAGGACAGGCTCCTACAATGAGCAGTTCTTC.

This clonotype was counted only a few times. The chain links TRBV2 to TRBJ2-2; D is uncertain. The CDR3 contains 15 residues. Trimming took off 5 bases at V and 1 base at J, with 11 bases between the two ends. The germline V gene encodes CDR1 SNHLY and CDR2 FYNNEI. CDR3 residues: CASSTPNKNTGELFF. In DNA form, the CDR3 reads TGTGCCAGCAGTACACCAAACAAGAACACCGGGGAGCTGTTTTTT.

J is TRBJ1-5 and V is TRBV7-6, with 8 bases that match TRBD1. The junction had 3 bases not matched to a gene; V was cut back by 1 base and J by 4 bases. The CDR3 consists of 15 residues. CDR1 is SGHVS and CDR2 is FNYEAQ in the germline V gene. This chain's CDR3 is CASSLGTGQNQPQHF. In DNA form, the CDR3 reads TGTGCCAGCAGCTTAGGGACAGGGCAAAATCAGCCCCAGCATTTT.

This clonotype was seen only a few times. The chain combines TRBV3-1 with TRBJ1-1; TRBD1 might be the D (6 bases). The germline CDR1 and CDR2 sequences are LGHDT and YNNKEL (reference sequence). V lost 2 bases, J lost 1 base, and 8 bases lay in between. CDR3 length: 14 amino acids. The CDR3 sequence: CASSQRTENTEAFF. The DNA for the CDR3 is TGTGCCAGCAGCCAACGGACAGAGAACACTGAAGCTTTCTTT.

This clonotype was observed a handful of times. This chain links TRBV12-3 or TRBV12-4 with TRBJ2-7; D is unresolved. This CDR3 is 16 amino acids long. V lost 0 bases, J lost 5 bases, and 17 bases lay in between. The CDR3 sequence is CASSLAHRPDLDEQYF. The CDR3 region has the DNA TGTGCCAGCAGTTTAGCCCACCGGCCGGACCTCGACGAGCAGTACTTC.

The sample holds a few counts of this clonotype. The chain joins TRBV12-3 or TRBV12-4 to TRBJ2-5; 11 positions agree with TRBD1. After removal of 4 bases from V and 5 bases from J, the junction contained 9 bases not matched to a gene. The length of the CDR3 is 16 residues. The CDR3 region is CASSSPWGQGDETQYF. CDR3 DNA: TGTGCCAGCAGTTCTCCCTGGGGACAGGGGGATGAGACCCAGTACTTC.

The chain has TRBV27 and TRBJ2-1; the match to TRBD2 covers 14 bases. V was clipped by 5 bases and J by 8 bases; unmatched bases: 5. The germline CDR1 and CDR2 sequences are MNHEY and SMNVEV (reference sequence). There are 15 residues in the CDR3. The DNA of the CDR3 is TGTGCCAGCAGTCGACTAGCGGGAGGGTACGATGAGCAGTTCTTC. Translated: CASSRLAGGYDEQFF.

For this clonotype: A much bigger clone sits one base away, suggesting this may be a read error. This is likely a read error, given that the CDR3 carries no conserved phenylalanine or tryptophan at its end. The chain combines TRBV3-1 with TRBJ1-1; tentative D call: TRBD1 (5 bases). The CDR3 has 13 residues. Germline V gene lookup returns CDR1 LGHDT and CDR2 YNNKEL (reference sequence). V lost 2 bases and J lost 6, with 10 bases in between. CDR3 loop: CASSQLAGSEAFS. CDR3 nucleotides: TGTGCCAGCAGCCAACTTGCAGGGTCTGAAGCTTTCTCT.

Only a few counts were recorded for this clonotype. V usage is TRBV3-1 and J usage is TRBJ2-1, with D unresolved. CDR3 length: 19 amino acids. Germline assignment: CDR1 LGHDT and CDR2 YNNKEL (reference sequence). Trimming shortened V by 0 bases and J by 7 bases, and 25 bases separated the two germline ends. CDR3: CASSQDRILVPSFFNEQFF. Here the CDR3 DNA reads TGTGCCAGCAGCCAAGATAGAATCCTAGTTCCCTCTTTTTTTAATGAGCAGTTCTTC.

The chain recombines TRBV19 with TRBJ2-1; weak D call: TRBD2 (6 bases). The CDR3 loop spans 17 amino acids. The V and J ends lost 8 bases and 2 bases respectively, with 22 bases between them. The germline V gene has CDR1 LNHDA and CDR2 SQIVND (reference sequence). The CDR3 DNA is TGTGCCAGTTCGCCTCTTGCGGGACGAGGAGCCTACAATGAGCAGTTCTTC. It yields the protein CASSPLAGRGAYNEQFF.

This clonotype was seen at least ten times. This chain uses TRBV29-1 with TRBJ1-1, with TRBD1 identical over 7 bases. Germline CDR1 reads SQVTM; CDR2 reads ANQGSEA. The CDR3 is 14 amino acids. Germline trimming cut 8 bases from V and 2 bases from J; bases unmatched to any gene: 11. CDR3 nucleotide sequence: TGCAGCTCAGGGGGTCACAGGGCTAACACTGAAGCTTTCTTT. Amino acids: CSSGGHRANTEAFF.

This clonotype was observed at least ten times. The rearrangement joins TRBV28 to TRBJ2-7; D ambiguous. CDR3 size: 11 residues. The V end lost 10 bases, the J end lost 3 bases, and 10 bases lay between the germline ends. The germline V gene has CDR1 MDHEN and CDR2 SYDVKM. The CDR3 region is CATGAYYEQYF. The DNA for the CDR3 is TGTGCCACAGGTGCTTACTACGAGCAGTACTTC.

V gene TRBV5-1 combines with J gene TRBJ2-3, with no clear D. V shed 4 bases and J shed 0 bases, with 15 bases lying between them. Germline CDR1 reads SGHRS; CDR2 reads YFSETQ. This CDR3 has 16 amino acids. The CDR3 DNA is TGCGCCAGCAGCCGCCTGGGCGAGACAAGCACAGATACGCAGTATTTT. As protein: CASSRLGETSTDTQYF.

The sample holds many counts of this clonotype. The V gene is TRBV20-1, the J gene TRBJ2-3, with a possible D match to TRBD2 (5 bases). CDR1 DFQATT and CDR2 SNEGSKA come from the germline V gene (reference sequence). CDR3 length equals 16 residues. Between the trimmed V and J ends, which lost 5 bases and 5 bases, there was a span of 23 bases. CDR3 amino acids: CSAGPGELRLRDTQYF. Here the CDR3 DNA reads TGCAGTGCTGGGCCCGGGGAGCTCAGACTGAGAGATACGCAGTATTTT.